Below are 3 T cell receptor beta chains sequenced from a single sample in a study of CD8+CD57+ T cells in acquired aplastic anemia. The use of genomic DNA as template underpinned the TCR beta VDJ and CDR3 profiling. TCRdb itself ran the reads through MiXCR, one entry per CDR3 protein. This sample has about 400,000 distinct CDR3 sequences; roughly 68% occur once, and the top ten carry 4%. Sequences were obtained from sorted CD4+, CD8+, or CD8+CD57+ T cells (not recorded which) from PBMCs. Receptors were obtained from a human donor in good health, serving as a control.

The chain joins TRBV19 to TRBJ2-7, with 7 bases matching TRBD2. Germline CDR1 and CDR2: LNHDA and SQIVND (reference sequence). After removal of 8 bases from V and 9 bases from J, the junction contained 16 bases not matched to a gene. CDR3 size: 14 residues. The CDR3 DNA sequence: TGTGCCAGTTGGAGGGAGGGGATAACATACACGCAGTACTTC. It yields the protein CASWREGITYTQYF. Using reference TRBV19 and TRBJ2-7 for the parts outside the CDR3, the full variable domain is DGGITQSPKYLFRKEGQNVTLSCEQNLNHDAMYWYRQDPGQGLRLIYYSQIVNDFQKGDIAEGYSVSREKKESFPLTVTSAQKNPTAFYLCASWREGITYTQYFGPGTRLTVT.

This clonotype has only a few counts. A much larger clone sits a single nucleotide away, making a read error possible. The J gene is TRBJ2-1, the V gene TRBV13; perhaps D is TRBD1 or TRBD2 (5 bases each). V was clipped by 3 bases and J by 12 bases, with 9 bases between them. Germline V gene sequence: CDR1 PRHDT, CDR2 FYEKMQ (reference sequence). CDR3 size: 11 residues. The CDR3 loop is CASSFSRGQFF. CDR3 DNA sequence: TGTGCCAGCAGCTTTTCGAGGGGGCAGTTCTTC. Together with reference TRBV13 and TRBJ2-1, the CDR3 gives the full variable domain: AAGVIQSPRHLIKEKRETATLKCYPIPRHDTVYWYQQGPGQDPQFLISFYEKMQSDKGSIPDRFSAQQFSDYHSELNMSSLELGDSALYFCASSFSRGQFFGPGTRLTVL.

Regarding this clonotype: At one end, the junction sequence differs from germline, possibly due to a read error. The chain employs TRBV9 and TRBJ1-3, with a possible D match to TRBD1 (6 bases). The CDR3 loop spans 16 amino acids. CDR1 is SGDLS and CDR2 is YYNGEE in the germline V gene. CDR3 DNA: TGTGCCAGTAGCGGCGGGACATCGTTTTCTGGAAACACCATATATTTT. Protein: CASSGGTSFSGNTIYF.